This passage covers 16 T cell receptor beta chains from one sample sequenced in a study of blood T cell repertoires in COVID-19. Clones were sequenced by immunoSEQ multiplex PCR, and TCRdb holds only the in-frame ones, with some missing. The sample holds 95,000 to 150,000 clones; less than 85% are singletons and the top ten take approximately 0.79%. Material for sequencing was peripheral blood. Every receptor here comes from a human donor with acute or convalescent COVID-19. The donor label of this sample is uncertain.

V gene TRBV28 combines with J gene TRBJ1-5, with TRBD1 matching 8 bases. Germline V gene lookup returns CDR1 MDHEN and CDR2 SYDVKM. The V and J ends lost 6 bases and 3 bases, in that order; junction bases with no gene match: 7. The CDR3 runs to 15 residues. CDR3 DNA sequence: TGTGCCAGCAGAGCCCGGACAGGGATCAATCAGCCCCAGCATTTT. This codes for CASRARTGINQPQHF.

The chain recombines TRBV29-1 with TRBJ2-5; possible D gene TRBD2, 5 bases. The CDR3 has 11 residues. Between the trimmed V and J ends, which lost 4 bases and 5 bases, there was a span of 8 bases. CDR1 and CDR2 (germline): SQVTM, ANQGSEA. In DNA form, the CDR3 reads TGCAGCGTTGTAGCGCTGGAGACCCAGTACTTC. Translated, it gives CSVVALETQYF.

The chain is built from TRBV19 and TRBJ2-1; 13 nucleotides match TRBD2. V lost 4 bases, J lost 9 bases, and 15 bases stayed unmatched. The germline gives CDR1 LNHDA, CDR2 SQIVND (reference sequence). The length of the CDR3 is 18 residues. CDR3 coding DNA: TGTGCCAGTAGTACCCCAAGACTAGCGGGGGGTCCACCCGCTGAGCAGTTCTTC. Residues: CASSTPRLAGGPPAEQFF.

The rearrangement joins TRBV13 to TRBJ2-3; TRBD1 agrees at 8 bases. Losses at the gene ends were 3 bases for V and 1 base for J; bases not matched to a gene: 3. The CDR3 runs 15 residues. The V gene's germline CDR1 is PRHDT and CDR2 FYEKMQ (reference sequence). CDR3 DNA: TGTGCCAGCAGCTTGACAGGGGCCCGCACAGATACGCAGTATTTT. Protein: CASSLTGARTDTQYF.

The rearrangement links TRBV30 to TRBJ1-5, with 7 nucleotides matching TRBD1. The germline gives CDR1 GTSNPN, CDR2 SVGIG (reference sequence). This CDR3 spans 13 amino acids. The V gene end was trimmed by 5 bases and the J gene end by 7 bases; junction bases not matched to a gene: 8. CDR3 sequence (DNA): TGTGCCTGGTCCGGACAGGCCGACCAGCCCCAGCATTTT. This encodes CAWSGQADQPQHF. Complete variable domain (other parts from reference TRBV30 and TRBJ1-5): SQTIHQWPATLVQPVGSPLSLECTVEGTSNPNLYWYRQAAGRGLQLLFYSVGIGQISSEVPQNLSASRPQDRQFILSSKKLLLSDSGFYLCAWSGQADQPQHFGDGTRLSIL.

The chain couples TRBV9 to TRBJ2-1; TRBD2 matches 9 bases. The CDR3 is 12 amino acids. Trimming at V came to 4 bases and at J to 10 bases, leaving 3 bases not matched to a gene. Germline-derived CDR1 and CDR2 are SGDLS and YYNGEE. The CDR3 loop reads CASSPLAGEQFF. CDR3 nucleotides: TGTGCCAGCAGCCCCCTAGCGGGGGAGCAGTTCTTC.

The chain combines TRBV2 with TRBJ2-7; maybe TRBD1 (6 bases). There are 13 residues in the CDR3. Germline lookup yields CDR1 SNHLY and CDR2 FYNNEI. V dropped 4 bases and J dropped 7 bases, with 14 bases sitting between them. The CDR3 DNA sequence: TGTGCCAGCAGTGCGGTTTTTCAGGGGGAGCAGTACTTC. It is translated as CASSAVFQGEQYF.

In nucleotides, the CDR3 is TGTGCCAGCAGCGGAAGGACAGGGGGCCGGGCTATGGGGAGTTCACCCCTCCACTTT. Its protein is CASSGRTGGRAMGSSPLHF. V and J are TRBV7-8 and TRBJ1-6; the match to TRBD1 covers 11 bases. CDR3 length: 19 residues. Germline loops: CDR1 SGHVS, CDR2 FQNEAQ. The V gene end was trimmed by 5 bases and the J gene end by 9 bases; junction bases not matched to a gene: 18.

This clone was found a few times. The chain carries TRBV10-2 and TRBJ2-1, with 13 bases identical to TRBD2. Trimming cost V 1 base and J 3 bases; bases outside gene matches: 3. This CDR3 has 17 amino acids. The germline V gene has CDR1 WSHSY and CDR2 SAAADI. The CDR3, as DNA: TGCGCCAGCAGTGAGTGGACTAGCGGGGGCCACTACAATGAGCAGTTCTTC. Its translation is CASSEWTSGGHYNEQFF.

This chain uses TRBV2 with TRBJ1-2, with TRBD1 matching 7 bases. Germline V gene data show CDR1 as SNHLY and CDR2 as FYNNEI. The length of the CDR3 is 15 residues. V lost 7 bases and J lost 5; bases outside the gene matches: 13. The CDR3 is CASNKEGQNFYGYTF. The CDR3 nucleotides read TGTGCCAGCAACAAAGAGGGACAGAACTTTTATGGCTACACCTTC.

This sequence joins TRBV30 and TRBJ1-1; D call uncertain. This CDR3 spans 11 amino acids. V lost 5 bases to trimming and J lost 3 bases, with 7 bases between them. Germline CDR1 is GTSNPN and CDR2 is SVGIG (reference sequence). In nucleotides, the CDR3 is TGTGCCTGGGCTGAGGACACTGAAGCTTTCTTT. Its protein product is CAWAEDTEAFF.

There are a few counts of this clone. The gene calls are TRBV24-1 and TRBJ1-1; perhaps TRBD1 as D (5 bases). The CDR3 contains 15 residues. Germline values: CDR1 KGHDR, CDR2 SFDVKD. The V gene lost 3 bases and the J gene lost 4 bases, with 14 bases spanning the gap. The CDR3 DNA reads TGTGCCACCAGTGATCCAAACGGGGGGTCCACTGAAGCTTTCTTT. It codes for CATSDPNGGSTEAFF.

The chain links TRBV24-1 to TRBJ2-2, with TRBD1 matching 7 bases. After removal of 3 bases from V and 2 bases from J, the junction contained 5 bases not matched to a gene. CDR1 and CDR2 from the germline V gene are KGHDR and SFDVKD. The CDR3 totals 16 residues. This CDR3 is CATSDLRQGNTGELFF. In DNA form, the CDR3 reads TGTGCCACCAGTGATCTTCGACAGGGCAACACCGGGGAGCTGTTTTTT.

Note on this clone: A much bigger clone sits one base away, suggesting this may be a read error. The chain carries TRBV5-1 and TRBJ1-2, with D possibly matching TRBD1 (5 bases). CDR1 is SGHRS and CDR2 is YFSETQ in the germline V gene. The CDR3 sequence is 13 residues long. V lost 0 bases and J 3 bases, leaving 6 bases between the germline ends. This CDR3 reads CASSLGRDYGYTF. Written as DNA, the CDR3 is TGCGCCAGCAGCTTGGGCAGGGACTATGGCTACACCTTC.

The chain combines TRBV5-1 with TRBJ1-6; D is ambiguous. The CDR3 has 15 residues. In germline, CDR1 is SGHRS, CDR2 YFSETQ. Trimming removed 0 bases from V and 7 bases from J, with 11 bases in between. The CDR3 reads CASSLDPQSNSPLHF. The CDR3 DNA reads as TGCGCCAGCAGCTTGGACCCCCAAAGCAATTCACCCCTCCACTTT.

This chain connects TRBV18 to TRBJ1-1; D is unresolved. V was shortened by 4 bases and J by 3 bases, with 6 bases between the two germline ends. From germline, CDR1 is KGHSH and CDR2 LQKENI. The CDR3 is made up of 12 amino acids. The CDR3 spells CASSHSYTEAFF. The CDR3 nucleotides read TGTGCCAGCTCACACAGCTACACTGAAGCTTTCTTT. Together with reference TRBV18 and TRBJ1-1, the CDR3 gives the full variable domain: NAGVMQNPRHLVRRRGQEARLRCSPMKGHSHVYWYRQLPEEGLKFMVYLQKENIIDESGMPKERFSAEFPKEGPSILRIQQVVRGDSAAYFCASSHSYTEAFFGQGTRLTVV.